Described below is a single T cell receptor beta chain sequence and its context. Its matching antigen is unknown. 5'RACE template switching with UMIs produced the TCR beta cDNA. TCRdb re-called the 5' RACE reads and catalogs CDR3 proteins one per entry, DNA excluded. Recorded for this sample: approximately 170,000 distinct CDR3 sequences. The source of the sample is a study of T cells expressing NK-cell markers. Study information: It was sorted CD3+CD56+NKG2C+, CD3+CD56+NKG2C- and CD3+CD56-NKG2C+ T cells that supplied the TCR beta repertoires. Seropositivity for HCMV was found in seven of the eight sequenced donors, with one seronegative.

Whole-study results and caveats: In roughly six donors, dominant CD3+CD56+NKG2C+ clonotypes ranked among the top 10 CD8+ clonotypes.

CDR1 and CDR2 (germline): DFQATT, SNEGSKA (reference sequence). The CDR3 loop spans 16 amino acids. The TCR originated in a man aged 18 to 70 in good health. Material: blood T cells: a sorted CD56 or NKG2C T cell subset, CD4+ or CD8+ T cells, or bulk PBMC T cells (not recorded which). The chain uses TRBV20-1 and TRBJ2-7; the D call of TRBD1 rests on TCRdb alone, since no DNA is present to check it. This CDR3 is CSARDHDSPFTYEQYF.